This entry lists 21 T cell receptor beta chains sequenced from one sample in a study of Graves' ophthalmopathy and Graves' hyperthyroidism. The authors amplified TCR beta CDR3 regions from RNA transcripts. An opening RT-PCR round employed HTBI primers and preceded a second-round multiplex PCR. TCRdb recomputed calls from the multiplex PCR reads with MiXCR, one row per CDR3 protein. The sample yields 660,000 or so distinct CDR3 sequences, roughly 41% seen once. The sample taken for sequencing was peripheral blood. Receptor source: an adult man with Graves' ophthalmopathy.

In the case of this clonotype: This may arise from a read error, as a much more abundant clone is one base away. The chain combines TRBV12-3 or TRBV12-4 with TRBJ1-2; D not certain. This CDR3 comprises 12 residues. The CDR3 loop is CASSFVAGGYPF. In DNA, the CDR3 is TGTGCCAGCAGTTTTGTGGCTGGTGGGTACCCCTTC.

This chain uses TRBV6-6 with TRBJ2-5, with D perhaps given as TRBD1 or TRBD2 (6 bases each). This CDR3 has 16 amino acids. CDR1 MNHNY and CDR2 SVGAGI come from the germline V gene (reference sequence). V lost 5 bases to trimming and J lost 5 bases, with 21 bases between them. This CDR3 reads CASSIGGLAMQETQYF. The CDR3, as DNA: TGTGCCAGCAGTATAGGGGGGTTAGCGATGCAGGAGACCCAGTACTTC.

This clonotype has only one observation. The V call is TRBV7-2, the J call TRBJ1-1, with D possibly being TRBD1 (5 bases). The CDR3 spans 15 residues. V was shortened by 6 bases and J by 3 bases, with 17 bases between the two germline ends. The germline CDR1 and CDR2 sequences are SGHTA and FQGNSA. CDR3 in DNA: TGTGCCAGCAGGTCCCCGGGACTCAATCACACTGAAGCTTTCTTT. Encoded protein: CASRSPGLNHTEAFF.

Only a few counts were recorded for this clonotype. This rearrangement joins TRBV5-8 to TRBJ1-1; maybe TRBD1 (6 bases). This CDR3 has 17 residues. Between the trimmed V and J ends, which lost 1 base and 1 base, there was a span of 17 bases. Germline lookup yields CDR1 SGHTS and CDR2 YDEGEE. The DNA of the CDR3 is TGTGCCAGCAGCTTGCCTTTGGGGGGCGCGGGGAACACTGAAGCTTTCTTT. Translating gives CASSLPLGGAGNTEAFF.

This clonotype was seen repeatedly, ten times or more. This chain joins TRBV15 and TRBJ1-5, with D hard to call. This CDR3 is built from 13 residues. From germline, CDR1 is LNHNV and CDR2 YYDKDF (reference sequence). V lost 0 bases and J lost 5, with 5 bases in between. This CDR3 is CATSRDRDQPQHF. CDR3 coding DNA: TGTGCCACCAGCAGAGATAGAGATCAGCCCCAGCATTTT.

J is TRBJ1-2 and V is TRBV9; 7 bases agree with TRBD1. The CDR3 totals 16 residues. Germline trimming cut 4 bases from V and 6 bases from J; bases unmatched to any gene: 15. Germline lookup yields CDR1 SGDLS and CDR2 YYNGEE. The CDR3 protein is CASSPGGGWGVDGYTF. The CDR3 DNA reads TGTGCCAGCAGCCCAGGGGGGGGCTGGGGTGTGGATGGCTACACCTTC.

The chain links TRBV10-1 to TRBJ2-3; D gene uncertain. Germline CDR1 is WNHNN and CDR2 is SYGVQD (reference sequence). The V end lost 0 bases, the J end lost 2 bases, and 9 bases lay between the germline ends. The CDR3 has 15 residues. This CDR3 is CASSESQLPTDTQYF. CDR3 coding DNA: TGCGCCAGCAGTGAGTCTCAGCTACCCACAGATACGCAGTATTTT.

The V gene is TRBV9, the J gene TRBJ2-3; D gene ambiguous. Looked up from germline, CDR1 is SGDLS and CDR2 is YYNGEE. The CDR3 spans 16 residues. V was cut by 0 bases and J by 1 base, with 12 bases left in between. In nucleotides, the CDR3 is TGTGCCAGCAGCGTAGCCGTGCTAGTTGGCACAGATACGCAGTATTTT. This codes for CASSVAVLVGTDTQYF.

The CDR3 sequence is CASRTSGRIGGELFF. The DNA for the CDR3 is TGTGCCAGCAGGACTAGCGGGAGAATTGGCGGGGAGCTGTTTTTT. J is TRBJ2-2 and V is TRBV12-3 or TRBV12-4, with TRBD2 matching over 12 bases. V was pared by 6 bases and J by 7 bases, with 6 bases of the junction left unmatched. The CDR3 covers 15 residues.

This clonotype was observed a few times. The chain joins TRBV19 to TRBJ2-2, with TRBD1 identical over 10 bases. Germline CDR1 is LNHDA and CDR2 is SQIVND (reference sequence). J lost 4 bases, V lost 6 bases, and 5 bases had no gene match. CDR3 length: 15 residues. CDR3 protein: CASRNRDRGTGELFF. CDR3 DNA sequence: TGTGCCAGTAGAAACCGGGACAGGGGCACCGGGGAGCTGTTTTTT.

The chain links TRBV19 to TRBJ1-1, with TRBD1 matching 9 bases. V gave up 7 bases and J gave up 2 bases; unmatched junction bases: 8. The CDR3 consists of 15 residues. Germline assignment: CDR1 LNHDA and CDR2 SQIVND (reference sequence). As DNA, the CDR3 is TGTGCCAGTACCCGACAGGGGGAGTTCAACACTGAAGCTTTCTTT. Its translation is CASTRQGEFNTEAFF.

This rearrangement joins TRBV29-1 to TRBJ1-4; 7 nucleotides agree with TRBD1. Germline values: CDR1 SQVTM, CDR2 ANQGSEA. The CDR3 consists of 12 residues. Trimming removed 8 bases from V and 5 bases from J; junction bases left unmatched: 5. CDR3 amino acids: CSIRQGNEKLFF. The CDR3 DNA sequence: TGCAGCATCCGACAGGGCAATGAAAAACTGTTTTTT.

This clonotype occurred many times. The rearrangement joins TRBV6-5 to TRBJ2-7; D perhaps matches TRBD2 (5 bases). V shed 0 bases and J shed 7 bases, with 13 bases lying between them. This CDR3 spans 14 amino acids. The V gene's germline CDR1 is MNHEY and CDR2 SVGAGI. CDR3 bases: TGTGCCAGCAGTTACTCGAACTCTCCGGGGGAGCAGTACTTC. It yields the protein CASSYSNSPGEQYF.

The chain uses TRBV6-5 and TRBJ2-5; TRBD1 is a possible D gene (5 bases). This CDR3 is 13 amino acids long. V lost 6 bases to trimming and J lost 4 bases, with 12 bases between them. CDR1 and CDR2 (germline): MNHEY, SVGAGI. The CDR3 loop reads CASSRVNGETQYF. CDR3 bases: TGTGCCAGCAGCAGGGTGAACGGAGAGACCCAGTACTTC.

This clonotype was recorded a few times. This sequence joins TRBV28 and TRBJ1-6, with TRBD1 matching over 7 bases. CDR1 and CDR2 (germline): MDHEN, SYDVKM. This CDR3 has 14 amino acids. Germline trimming cut 5 bases from V and 9 bases from J; bases unmatched to any gene: 7. The CDR3 coding sequence is TGTGCCAGCAGTCCGTACAGGGGTTCTTCACCCCTCCACTTT. Its translation is CASSPYRGSSPLHF.

The V gene is TRBV12-5, the J gene TRBJ2-5; TRBD2 matches at 12 bases. Germline V gives CDR1 LGHNT, CDR2 FRNRAP. CDR3 length equals 15 residues. CDR3 sequence reads: CASSGLAGPQETQYF. CDR3 nucleotide sequence: TGTGCCAGCTCCGGACTAGCGGGACCCCAAGAGACCCAGTACTTC.

Notes on this clonotype: It may be a read error: a sequence one base away is much more abundant. Here the CDR3 omits its conserved ending phenylalanine or tryptophan, so a read error is the likely source. This sequence joins TRBV10-3 and TRBJ2-5, with D possibly TRBD1 on 5 matching bases. Germline-derived CDR1 and CDR2 are ENHRY and SYGVKD. Trimming removed 4 bases at V and 0 bases at J, with 9 bases between. The CDR3 contains 14 residues. CDR3 nucleotides: TGTGCCATCAGTGCCGGCAGGGACCAAGAGACCCAGTACCTC. Protein product: CAISAGRDQETQYL.

V is TRBV12-3 or TRBV12-4 and J is TRBJ1-1, with 8 nucleotides matching TRBD1. V shed 2 bases, J shed 3 bases, and the junction held 5 bases outside the gene matches. This CDR3 has 15 amino acids. The CDR3 protein is CASSLTRGLDTEAFF. CDR3 nucleotides: TGTGCCAGCAGTTTAACCAGGGGGCTGGACACTGAAGCTTTCTTT.

This clonotype came up a few times. V gene TRBV7-2 combines with J gene TRBJ2-3; 9 bases match TRBD1. CDR3 length: 15 amino acids. The junction had 7 bases not matched to a gene; V was cut back by 6 bases and J by 3 bases. Per the germline V gene, CDR1 is SGHTA and CDR2 is FQGNSA. Here the CDR3 reads CASRARDRDTDTQYF. The CDR3 DNA reads as TGTGCCAGCAGGGCCCGGGACAGGGATACAGATACGCAGTATTTT.

This clonotype has a count of ten or more. The rearrangement links TRBV7-3 to TRBJ2-2; 7 bases fit TRBD1. Germline values: CDR1 SGHTA, CDR2 FQGTGA. The CDR3 is made up of 16 amino acids. V shed 4 bases and J 4 bases; nucleotides not matched to a gene: 9. CDR3 residues: CASSSRQGDGTGELFF. The CDR3 DNA is TGTGCCAGCAGCTCAAGACAGGGTGACGGCACCGGGGAGCTGTTTTTT.

There are a few counts of this clonotype. The junction does not match germline at one end; this may be a read error. This chain uses TRBV7-2 with TRBJ1-2; 9 nucleotides line up with TRBD1. Germline V gives CDR1 SGHTA, CDR2 FQGNSA. There are 17 residues in the CDR3. CDR3 in DNA: TGCGCCAGCAGCCTCTATCCCGGGACAGGGCCTATTTATGGCTACACCTTC. Its translation is CASSLYPGTGPIYGYTF.